Presented here are 4 T cell receptor beta chains from one specimen sequenced in a study of low-dose radiotherapy and immunotherapy resistance in tumors (dated by TCRdb to between 2020 and 2023). TCRdb shows the sequencer as Illumina HiSeq 2500. An approximately 18-cycle PCR with Phusion amplified the TCRs, pairing a constant-region primer with the adapter that was attached to the V primers. TCRdb itself trimmed the public reads at Q25 with fastp, ran MiXCR and retained productive beta chains. Each record represents a unique CDR3 protein, reported with the most common genes and DNA among its rows. The sample has roughly 50,000 distinct CDR3 sequences on record, around 35% of them singletons. 8% to 10% of the sample belongs to the ten largest clones. The sample's time point label is to be understood as: after trial treatment. This specimen's treatment or condition label, interpreted: LDRT plus nivolumab, ipilimumab, low-dose cyclophosphamide and aspirin (RACIN trial).

This sample comprised PBMCs, obtained after low-dose radiotherapy plus immunotherapy. Receptors were obtained from a male donor with rectosigmoid adenocarcinoma.

This clonotype was seen ten or more times. This sequence joins TRBV30 and TRBJ1-6; 9 bases line up with TRBD1. Trimming cost V 3 bases and J 7 bases; bases outside gene matches: 4. This CDR3 is built from 14 residues. From germline, CDR1 is GTSNPN and CDR2 SVGIG (reference sequence). The CDR3 coding sequence is TGTGCCTGGAGGGGGACAGGGAACAATTCACCCCTCCACTTT. It specifies CAWRGTGNNSPLHF.

The sample holds many counts of this clonotype. This chain uses TRBV3-1 with TRBJ1-1; no firm D call. The germline CDR1 and CDR2 sequences are LGHDT and YNNKEL (reference sequence). This CDR3 region has 14 residues. Trimming took off 1 base at V and 0 bases at J, with 6 bases between the two ends. The chain's CDR3 is CASSQASLNTEAFF. The DNA for the CDR3 is TGTGCCAGCAGCCAAGCCTCATTGAACACTGAAGCTTTCTTT.

This clonotype occurred many times. This chain uses TRBV12-3 or TRBV12-4 with TRBJ1-5, with D uncertain. Between the trimmed V and J ends, which lost 6 bases and 5 bases, there was a span of 8 bases. The CDR3 loop spans 12 amino acids. The CDR3 nucleotides are TGTGCCAGCAGACAACAGCATCAGCCCCAGCATTTT. This translates into CASRQQHQPQHF.

The sample holds one count of this clonotype. This may arise from a read error, as a much more abundant clone is one base away. J is TRBJ1-2 and V is TRBV5-1; a possible D gene is TRBD1 (6 bases). V was shortened by 4 bases and J by 8 bases, with 18 bases between the two germline ends. CDR3 length: 14 residues. Germline V gives CDR1 SGHRS, CDR2 YFSETQ. CDR3: CASSPRGGNEGYTF. In nucleotides, the CDR3 is TGCGCCAGCAGCCCGCGAGGGGGGAACGAGGGCTACACCTTC.